These 20 T cell receptor beta chains originate from one sample sequenced in a study of T cell responses to AZD1222 COVID-19 vaccine. The method was immunoSEQ multiplex PCR; TCRdb's version includes in-frame clones alone and lacks a portion of them. Here the sample spans roughly 150,000 clones, 85% to 95% being singletons. The source was peripheral blood, collected 28 days after the second AZD1222 dose. These receptor sequences come from an adult who received the AZD1222 COVID-19 vaccine.

This clone was seen a handful of times. The chain employs TRBV7-2 and TRBJ2-1; the D call may be TRBD1 or TRBD2 (5 bases each). V lost 5 bases, J lost 4 bases, and 18 bases lay in between. The CDR3 is made up of 16 amino acids. Per the germline V gene, CDR1 is SGHTA and CDR2 is FQGNSA. The CDR3 loop is CASSPRGSGYYNEQFF. CDR3 coding DNA: TGTGCCAGCAGCCCACGGGGCAGCGGATATTACAATGAGCAGTTCTTC.

Note on this clone: Relative to the germline gene, one junction end is altered; a read error may explain this. The chain links TRBV24-1 to TRBJ2-3, with D hard to call. This CDR3 contains 18 residues. The germline V gene encodes CDR1 KGHDR and CDR2 SFDVKD. This chain's CDR3 is CAASDPGERYQTRDTQYF. The DNA of the CDR3 is TGTGCCGCCAGTGACCCGGGCGAGAGATACCAAACACGAGATACGCAGTATTTT.

The V and J genes are TRBV4-3 and TRBJ2-4; a possible D gene is TRBD1 (6 bases). Germline V gene lookup returns CDR1 LGHNA and CDR2 YSLEER. The CDR3 consists of 17 residues. Trimming shortened V by 4 bases and J by 5 bases, and 21 bases separated the two germline ends. The CDR3 protein is CASSRWVVSDSENIQYF. CDR3 nucleotides: TGCGCCAGCAGCCGGTGGGTTGTGTCGGACAGCGAAAACATTCAGTACTTC.

The chain uses TRBV19 and TRBJ2-1; 7 bases line up with TRBD2. The J segment lost 6 bases and the V segment lost 5 bases, leaving 10 bases of the junction unmatched. The length of the CDR3 is 15 residues. Germline V gives CDR1 LNHDA, CDR2 SQIVND (reference sequence). This CDR3 reads CASSVSPSGFNEQFF. DNA for the CDR3: TGTGCCAGTAGTGTTTCGCCTAGCGGATTCAATGAGCAGTTCTTC. Based on the CDR3 plus reference TRBV19 and TRBJ2-1, the full variable domain is DGGITQSPKYLFRKEGQNVTLSCEQNLNHDAMYWYRQDPGQGLRLIYYSQIVNDFQKGDIAEGYSVSREKKESFPLTVTSAQKNPTAFYLCASSVSPSGFNEQFFGPGTRLTVL.

The chain recombines TRBV4-2 with TRBJ2-1, with 9 bases identical to TRBD2. With V trimmed by 3 bases and J by 6 bases, 18 bases remained unmatched. The CDR3 runs 19 residues. Germline CDR1 and CDR2: LGHNA and YNFKEQ. The CDR3 spells CASSQPRNWGREGRNEQFF. The CDR3, as DNA: TGTGCCAGCAGCCAGCCAAGAAATTGGGGGCGGGAGGGCCGCAATGAGCAGTTCTTC.

This sequence joins TRBV6-1 and TRBJ2-2; D is undetermined. The CDR3 is 15 amino acids. Germline V gives CDR1 MNHNS, CDR2 SASEGT. The V and J ends lost 2 bases and 1 base respectively, with 8 bases between them. Here the CDR3 reads CASSESAGNTGELFF. The CDR3 bases are TGTGCCAGCAGTGAATCGGCCGGGAACACCGGGGAGCTGTTTTTT.

V is TRBV18 and J is TRBJ1-6; D remains unclear. With 2 bases removed from V and 10 bases from J, the gap between germline ends came to 9 bases. Germline V gene lookup returns CDR1 KGHSH and CDR2 LQKENI. The CDR3 runs 13 residues. The CDR3 reads CASSPGDGSPLHF. Written as DNA, the CDR3 is TGTGCCAGCTCACCAGGGGATGGGTCACCCCTCCACTTT.

This chain links TRBV27 with TRBJ2-2; D possibly corresponds to TRBD2 (5 bases). The V and J ends lost 1 base and 6 bases respectively, with 12 bases between them. The CDR3 spans 15 residues. The germline CDR1 and CDR2 sequences are MNHEY and SMNVEV (reference sequence). The CDR3 nucleotides read TGTGCCAGCAGTTTATACTCCGGGGATCCCGGGGAGCTGTTTTTT. Translation gives CASSLYSGDPGELFF.

Worth noting for this clone: A much larger clone lies one base from this, so it may be a read error. This chain uses TRBV10-3 with TRBJ2-7; D is unresolved. Germline loops: CDR1 ENHRY, CDR2 SYGVKD. CDR3 length equals 12 residues. CDR3 in amino acids: CAINESSYEQYF. CDR3 bases: TGTGCCATCAATGAGTCTAGCTACGAGCAGTACTTC.

As to this clone: At one boundary the junction diverges from the germline segment, which might be a read error. This chain connects TRBV2 to TRBJ1-6; weak D call: TRBD1 (5 bases). The CDR3 sequence is 15 residues long. Germline V gene data show CDR1 as SNHLY and CDR2 as FYNNEI. The CDR3 nucleotides read TGTGCCAGCAGTGAAGGGTTAGGGGTTGAGTTTGGAGCGTTCTTT. Its protein product is CASSEGLGVEFGAFF.

This clone was counted a single time. The chain is built from TRBV10-3 and TRBJ1-1, with 9 bases identical to TRBD1. Per germline, CDR1 ENHRY and CDR2 SYGVKD. The junction had 8 bases not matched to a gene; V was cut back by 3 bases and J by 3 bases. The CDR3 extends over 16 amino acids. The CDR3 region has the DNA TGTGCCATCAGTGACCCTGACAGGGGGAAGGACACTGAAGCTTTCTTT. Translated, it gives CAISDPDRGKDTEAFF.

CDR3 region: CASRDLYEQYF. CDR3 sequence (DNA): TGTGCCAGTAGGGACTTATACGAGCAGTACTTC. V is TRBV19 and J is TRBJ2-7; weak D call: TRBD2 (5 bases). The length of the CDR3 is 11 residues. Trimming shortened V by 6 bases and J by 4 bases, and 7 bases separated the two germline ends. Germline CDR1 LNHDA, CDR2 SQIVND (reference sequence).

The chain combines TRBV6-6 with TRBJ1-1; 11 nucleotides line up with TRBD1. CDR1 is MNHNY, CDR2 SVGAGI, per germline (reference sequence). The CDR3 spans 14 residues. The V gene end was trimmed by 7 bases and the J gene end by 5 bases; junction bases not matched to a gene: 6. CDR3 DNA: TGTGCCAGCACCGAGGGACAGGGGGAAACTGAAGCTTTCTTT. This sequence encodes CASTEGQGETEAFF.

This clone showed up just once. J is TRBJ1-2 and V is TRBV27; D perhaps matches TRBD1 (6 bases). The CDR3 loop spans 14 amino acids. The ends were cut back, 5 bases at V and 4 bases at J, with 14 bases in the middle. From germline, CDR1 is MNHEY and CDR2 SMNVEV (reference sequence). CDR3 in amino acids: CASSPGQGFYGYTF. The CDR3 DNA follows: TGTGCCAGCAGTCCGGGGCAGGGGTTCTATGGCTACACCTTC.

This chain joins TRBV5-4 and TRBJ2-7; tentatively, D is TRBD2 (5 bases). CDR1 is SGHNT and CDR2 is YYREEE in the germline V gene (reference sequence). V lost 4 bases and J 0 bases, leaving 14 bases between the germline ends. The CDR3 runs 15 residues. The CDR3: CASSLPSPSSYEQYF. The CDR3 DNA reads TGTGCCAGCAGCCTTCCTAGCCCGAGCTCCTACGAGCAGTACTTC. Drawing the rest from reference TRBV5-4 and TRBJ2-7, the complete variable domain is ETGVTQSPTHLIKTRGQQVTLRCSSQSGHNTVSWYQQALGQGPQFIFQYYREEENGRGNFPPRFSGLQFPNYSSELNVNALELDDSALYLCASSLPSPSSYEQYFGPGTRLTVT.

The V and J genes are TRBV27 and TRBJ2-1, with D maybe TRBD1 (5 bases). CDR1 is MNHEY, CDR2 SMNVEV, per germline (reference sequence). Trimming shortened V by 4 bases and J by 2 bases, and 12 bases separated the two germline ends. The CDR3 length is 15 residues. CDR3: CASSYMQGPYNEQFF. The CDR3 DNA is TGTGCCAGCAGTTATATGCAGGGCCCCTACAATGAGCAGTTCTTC.

This chain uses TRBV29-1 with TRBJ2-7; no clear D. This CDR3 is built from 11 residues. In germline, CDR1 is SQVTM, CDR2 ANQGSEA. V gave up 3 bases and J gave up 3 bases, with 6 bases separating them. This CDR3 is CSVDTDYEQYF. The CDR3 DNA sequence: TGCAGCGTTGACACAGACTACGAGCAGTACTTC.

This clone was recorded only once. The chain has TRBV21-1 and TRBJ1-1; the table assigns TRBD1, which was not confirmed against the DNA. TRBV21-1 is a known pseudogene. The CDR3 sequence is 15 residues long. CDR3 sequence reads: CASSKRGTGRTEAFF. The CDR3 DNA is TGTGCCAGCAGCAAACGGGGGACAGGGCGCACTGAAGCTTTCTTT.

This chain connects TRBV3-1 (or the pseudogene TRBV3-2) to TRBJ2-3; possibly TRBD1 for D (6 bases). The CDR3 has 14 residues. The germline gives CDR1 LGHDT, CDR2 YNNKEL (reference sequence). V was clipped by 5 bases and J by 2 bases, with 11 bases between them. The CDR3 spells CASSDGGFTDTQYF. The CDR3 DNA follows: TGTGCCAGCAGCGATGGGGGCTTCACAGATACGCAGTATTTT.

The rearrangement joins TRBV29-1 to TRBJ2-1; TRBD1 matches at 7 bases. The CDR3 has 15 residues. The germline CDR1 and CDR2 sequences are SQVTM and ANQGSEA. J lost 4 bases, V lost 7 bases, and 13 bases had no gene match. CDR3: CSATGDGYSYNEQFF. The DNA of the CDR3 is TGCAGCGCTACAGGGGATGGATACTCTTACAATGAGCAGTTCTTC.